This TCR beta chain was identified during a study of T cell responses to AZD1222 COVID-19 vaccine. Turning to the study itself: Combined were second doses at about 4 or about 12 weeks.

Generated by immunoSEQ multiplex PCR, the TCRdb table keeps only in-frame clones and is missing some. Among more than 140,000 clones listed, about 91% were seen once. This clone came up once. Its antigen is unidentified. Study-wide results and caveats: Dominant CD4 TCR responses targeted spike regions 160-218 and 743-854. Among the donors, most were white British and more were female, and clonal diversity was possibly underestimated.

The germline V gene encodes CDR1 SGHNT and CDR2 YENEEA. V was trimmed by 2 bases and J by 7 bases, leaving 11 bases between them. The CDR3 covers 13 residues. The receptor was derived from an adult in good health. The chain is built from TRBV11-3 and TRBJ1-2, with D unclear. The sample here was peripheral blood, taken on day 0 of AZD1222 vaccination. CDR3 in amino acids: CASSLTGVGGYTF. In DNA, the CDR3 is TGTGCCAGCAGCTTAACCGGGGTCGGTGGCTACACCTTC.